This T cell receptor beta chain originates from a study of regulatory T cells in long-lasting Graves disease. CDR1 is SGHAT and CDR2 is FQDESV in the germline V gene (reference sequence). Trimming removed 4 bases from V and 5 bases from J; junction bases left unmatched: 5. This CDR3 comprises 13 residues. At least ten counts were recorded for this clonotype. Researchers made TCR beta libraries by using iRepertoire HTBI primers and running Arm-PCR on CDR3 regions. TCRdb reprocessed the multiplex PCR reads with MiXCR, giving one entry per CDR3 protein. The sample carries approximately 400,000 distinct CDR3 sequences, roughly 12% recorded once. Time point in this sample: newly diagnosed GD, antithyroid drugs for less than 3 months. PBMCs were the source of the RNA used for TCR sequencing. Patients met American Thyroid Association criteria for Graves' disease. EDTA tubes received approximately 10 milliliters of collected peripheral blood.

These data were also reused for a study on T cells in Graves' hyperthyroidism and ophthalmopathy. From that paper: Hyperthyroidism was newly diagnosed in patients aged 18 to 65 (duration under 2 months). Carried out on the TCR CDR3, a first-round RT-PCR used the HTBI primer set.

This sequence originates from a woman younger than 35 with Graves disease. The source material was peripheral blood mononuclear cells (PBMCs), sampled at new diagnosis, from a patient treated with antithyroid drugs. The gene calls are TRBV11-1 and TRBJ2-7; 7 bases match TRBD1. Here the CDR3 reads CASSSYRGNEQYV. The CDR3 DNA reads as TGTGCCAGCAGCTCTTACAGGGGAAACGAGCAGTACGTC.